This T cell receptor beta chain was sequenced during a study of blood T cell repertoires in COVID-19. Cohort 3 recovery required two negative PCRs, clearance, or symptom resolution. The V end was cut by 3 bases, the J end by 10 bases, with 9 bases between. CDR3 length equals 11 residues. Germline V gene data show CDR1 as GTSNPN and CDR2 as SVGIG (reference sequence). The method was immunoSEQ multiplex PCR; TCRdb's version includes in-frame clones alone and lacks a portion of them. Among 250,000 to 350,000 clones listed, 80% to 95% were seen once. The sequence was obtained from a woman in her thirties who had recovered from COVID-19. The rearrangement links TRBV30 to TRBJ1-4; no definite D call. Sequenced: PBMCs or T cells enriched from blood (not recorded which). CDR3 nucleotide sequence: TGTGCCTGGAGGGGAGGACGAAAACTGTTTTTT. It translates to CAWRGGRKLFF.